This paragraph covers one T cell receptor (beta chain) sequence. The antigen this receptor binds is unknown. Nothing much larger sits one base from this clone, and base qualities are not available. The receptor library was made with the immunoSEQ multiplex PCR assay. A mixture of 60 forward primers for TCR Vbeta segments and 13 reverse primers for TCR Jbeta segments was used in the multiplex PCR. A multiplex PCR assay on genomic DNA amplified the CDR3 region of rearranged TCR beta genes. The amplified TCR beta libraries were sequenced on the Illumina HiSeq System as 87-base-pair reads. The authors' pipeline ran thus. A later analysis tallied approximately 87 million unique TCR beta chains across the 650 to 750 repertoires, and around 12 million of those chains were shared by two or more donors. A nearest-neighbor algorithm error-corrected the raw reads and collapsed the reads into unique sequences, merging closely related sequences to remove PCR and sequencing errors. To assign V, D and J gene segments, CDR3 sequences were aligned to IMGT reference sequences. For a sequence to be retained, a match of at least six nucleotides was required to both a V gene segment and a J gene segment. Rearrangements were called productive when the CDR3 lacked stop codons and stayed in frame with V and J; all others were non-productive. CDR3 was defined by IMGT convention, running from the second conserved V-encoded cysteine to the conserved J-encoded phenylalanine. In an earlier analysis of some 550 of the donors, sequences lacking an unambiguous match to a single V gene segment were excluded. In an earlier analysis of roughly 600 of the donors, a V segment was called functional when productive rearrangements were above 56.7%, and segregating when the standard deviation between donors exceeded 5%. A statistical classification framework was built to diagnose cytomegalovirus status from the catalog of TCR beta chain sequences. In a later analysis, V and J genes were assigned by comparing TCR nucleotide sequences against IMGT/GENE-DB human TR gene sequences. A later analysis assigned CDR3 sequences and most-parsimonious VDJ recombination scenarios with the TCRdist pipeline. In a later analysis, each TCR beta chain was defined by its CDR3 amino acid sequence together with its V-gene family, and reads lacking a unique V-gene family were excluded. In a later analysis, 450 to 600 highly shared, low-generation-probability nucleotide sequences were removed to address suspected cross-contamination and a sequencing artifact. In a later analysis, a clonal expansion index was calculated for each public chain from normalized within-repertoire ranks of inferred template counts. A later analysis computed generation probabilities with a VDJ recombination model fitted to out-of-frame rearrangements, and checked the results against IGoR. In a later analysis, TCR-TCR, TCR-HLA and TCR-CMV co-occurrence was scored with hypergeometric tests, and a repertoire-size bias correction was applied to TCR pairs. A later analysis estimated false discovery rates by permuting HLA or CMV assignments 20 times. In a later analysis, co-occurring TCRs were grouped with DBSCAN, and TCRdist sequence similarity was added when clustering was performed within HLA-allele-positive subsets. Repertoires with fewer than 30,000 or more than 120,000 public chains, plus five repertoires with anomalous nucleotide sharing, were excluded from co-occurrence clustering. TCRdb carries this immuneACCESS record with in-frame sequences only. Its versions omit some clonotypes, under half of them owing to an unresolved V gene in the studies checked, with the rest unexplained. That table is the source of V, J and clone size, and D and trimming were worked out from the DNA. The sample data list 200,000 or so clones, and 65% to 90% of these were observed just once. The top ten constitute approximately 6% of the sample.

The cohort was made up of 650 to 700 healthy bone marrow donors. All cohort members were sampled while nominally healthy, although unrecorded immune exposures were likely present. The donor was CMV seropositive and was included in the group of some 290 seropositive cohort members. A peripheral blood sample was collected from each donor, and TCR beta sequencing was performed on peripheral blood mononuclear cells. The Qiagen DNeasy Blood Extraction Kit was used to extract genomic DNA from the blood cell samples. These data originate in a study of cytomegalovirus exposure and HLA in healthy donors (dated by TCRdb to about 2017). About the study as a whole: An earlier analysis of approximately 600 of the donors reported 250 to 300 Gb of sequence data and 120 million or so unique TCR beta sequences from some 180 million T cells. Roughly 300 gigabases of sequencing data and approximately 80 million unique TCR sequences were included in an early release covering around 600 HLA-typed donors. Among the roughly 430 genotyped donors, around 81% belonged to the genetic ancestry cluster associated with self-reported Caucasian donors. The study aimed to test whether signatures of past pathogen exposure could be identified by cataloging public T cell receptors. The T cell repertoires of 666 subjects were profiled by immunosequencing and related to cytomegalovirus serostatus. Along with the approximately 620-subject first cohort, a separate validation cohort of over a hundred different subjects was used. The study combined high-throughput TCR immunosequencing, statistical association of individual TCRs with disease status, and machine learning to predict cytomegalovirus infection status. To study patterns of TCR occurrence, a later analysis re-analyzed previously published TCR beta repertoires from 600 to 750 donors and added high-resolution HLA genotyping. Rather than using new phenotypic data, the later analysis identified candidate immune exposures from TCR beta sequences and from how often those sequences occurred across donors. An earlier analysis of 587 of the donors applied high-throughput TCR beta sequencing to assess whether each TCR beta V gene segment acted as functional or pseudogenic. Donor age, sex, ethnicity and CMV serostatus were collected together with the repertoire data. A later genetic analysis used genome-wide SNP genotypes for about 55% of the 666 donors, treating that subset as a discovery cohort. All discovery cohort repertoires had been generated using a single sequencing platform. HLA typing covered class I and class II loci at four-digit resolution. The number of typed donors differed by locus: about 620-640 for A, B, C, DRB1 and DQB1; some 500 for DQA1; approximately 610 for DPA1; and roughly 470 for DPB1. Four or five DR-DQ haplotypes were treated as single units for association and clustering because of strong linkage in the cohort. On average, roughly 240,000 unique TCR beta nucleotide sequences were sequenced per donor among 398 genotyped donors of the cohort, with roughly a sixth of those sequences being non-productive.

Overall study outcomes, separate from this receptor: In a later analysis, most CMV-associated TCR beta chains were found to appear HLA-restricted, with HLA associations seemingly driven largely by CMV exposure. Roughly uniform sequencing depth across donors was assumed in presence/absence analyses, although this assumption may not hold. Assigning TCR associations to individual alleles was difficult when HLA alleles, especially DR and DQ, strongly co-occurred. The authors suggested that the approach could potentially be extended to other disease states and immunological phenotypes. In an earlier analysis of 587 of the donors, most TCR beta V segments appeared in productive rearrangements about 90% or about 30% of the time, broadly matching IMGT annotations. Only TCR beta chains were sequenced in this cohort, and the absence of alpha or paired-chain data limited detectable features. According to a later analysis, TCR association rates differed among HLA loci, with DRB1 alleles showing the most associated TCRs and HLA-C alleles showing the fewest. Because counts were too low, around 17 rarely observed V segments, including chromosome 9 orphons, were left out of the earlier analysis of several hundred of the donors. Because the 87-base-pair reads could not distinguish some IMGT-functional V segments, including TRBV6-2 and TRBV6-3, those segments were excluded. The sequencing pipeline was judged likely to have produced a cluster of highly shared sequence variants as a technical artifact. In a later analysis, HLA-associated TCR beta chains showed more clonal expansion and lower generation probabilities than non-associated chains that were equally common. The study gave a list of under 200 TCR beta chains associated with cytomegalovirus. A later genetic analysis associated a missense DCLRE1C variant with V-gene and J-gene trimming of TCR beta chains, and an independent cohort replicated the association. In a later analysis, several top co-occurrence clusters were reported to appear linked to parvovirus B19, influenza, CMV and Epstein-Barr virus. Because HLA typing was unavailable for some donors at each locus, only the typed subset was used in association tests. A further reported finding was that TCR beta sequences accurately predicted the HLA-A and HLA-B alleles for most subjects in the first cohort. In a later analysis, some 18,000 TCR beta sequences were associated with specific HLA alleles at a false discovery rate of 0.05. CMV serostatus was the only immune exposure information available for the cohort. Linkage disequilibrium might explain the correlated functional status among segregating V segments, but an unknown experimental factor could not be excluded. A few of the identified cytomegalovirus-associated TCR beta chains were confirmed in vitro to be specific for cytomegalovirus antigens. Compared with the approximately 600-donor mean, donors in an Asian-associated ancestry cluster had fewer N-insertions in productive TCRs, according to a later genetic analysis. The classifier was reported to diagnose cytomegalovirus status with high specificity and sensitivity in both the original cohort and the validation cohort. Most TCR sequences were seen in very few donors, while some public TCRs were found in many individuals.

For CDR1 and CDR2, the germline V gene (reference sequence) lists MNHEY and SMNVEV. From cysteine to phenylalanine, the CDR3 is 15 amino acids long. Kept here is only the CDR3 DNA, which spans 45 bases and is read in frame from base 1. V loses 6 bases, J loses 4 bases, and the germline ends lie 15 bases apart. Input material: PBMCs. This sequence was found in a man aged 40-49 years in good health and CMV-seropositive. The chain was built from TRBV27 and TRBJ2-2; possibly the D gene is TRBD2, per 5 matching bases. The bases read TGTGCCAGCAGCTCTATAATAGGGAGCACCGGGGAGCTGTTTTTT. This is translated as CASSSIIGSTGELFF.